The 3 T cell receptor beta chains below come from one sample, sequenced in a study of blood T cell repertoires in COVID-19. TCRdb's copy holds only in-frame clones and misses some; the assay was immunoSEQ multiplex PCR. The sample contains 150,000 to 200,000 clones, approximately 80% of which appear only once. The sequenced material came from PBMCs or T cells enriched from blood (not recorded which). These TCRs come from a man aged 40-55 years who had recovered from COVID-19.

The V call is TRBV29-1, the J call TRBJ1-1; D not resolved. The germline V and J ends were trimmed by 3 bases and 11 bases, with 10 bases remaining between them. This CDR3 comprises 10 residues. Germline CDR1 and CDR2: SQVTM and ANQGSEA. CDR3 nucleotides: TGCAGCGTTGAGAGAGGTATGGCTTTCTTT. Its translation is CSVERGMAFF.

This sequence joins TRBV7-3 and TRBJ2-3; D might be TRBD2 (6 bases). The CDR3 runs to 14 residues. Germline CDR1 reads SGHTA; CDR2 reads FQGTGA. V shed 2 bases and J shed 4 bases, with 10 bases lying between them. CDR3 amino acids: CASSLGTSPDTQYF. The CDR3 bases are TGTGCCAGCAGCTTAGGGACTTCACCAGATACGCAGTATTTT.

The chain has TRBV5-4 and TRBJ2-7; TRBD2 is a possible D gene (5 bases). Germline CDR1 SGHNT, CDR2 YYREEE (reference sequence). Between the trimmed V and J ends, which lost 0 bases and 4 bases, there was a span of 8 bases. CDR3 size: 13 residues. The CDR3 loop is CASSLVGGYEQYV. CDR3 nucleotide sequence: TGTGCCAGCAGCTTGGTGGGCGGGTACGAGCAGTACGTC.